A selection of T cell receptor beta chains follows, all from one sample in a study of OX40 agonist ivuxolimab in advanced cancers. Libraries were prepared by immunoSEQ multiplex PCR; TCRdb keeps only in-frame clonotypes and omits some of them. Among 25,000 to 35,000 clones listed, 86% were seen once. Sequences were derived from CD4+ or CD8+ T cells sorted from blood, sampled in a trial of the OX40 agonist ivuxolimab. The receptors were gathered from an adult with an advanced solid tumor such as melanoma, head and neck, liver or kidney cancer. Both conserved end residues are part of each CDR3. Fields, in order: D gene, clone size, V gene, J gene, CDR3 DNA, CDR3 protein. The D gene is left open where the match is weak. The listing skips clone size in some rows; elsewhere it reads once, few, many or a size class.

d_gene: NA
abundance: NA
v_gene: TRBV29-1
j_gene: TRBJ1-1
CDR3nt: TGCAGCGGGGGTCCAACTCCCCTGAACACTGAAGCTTTCTTT
CDR3aa: CSGGPTPLNTEAFF

d_gene: TRBD2
abundance: few
v_gene: TRBV5-1
j_gene: TRBJ2-2
CDR3nt: TGCGCCAGCAGCCCCGGACTAGCCGGGGAGCTGTTTTTT
CDR3aa: CASSPGLAGELFF

d_gene: TRBD2
abundance: NA
v_gene: TRBV5-1
j_gene: TRBJ2-1
CDR3nt: TGCGCCAGCAGCGAACTAGCGGGGCTCTACAATGAGCAGTTCTTC
CDR3aa: CASSELAGLYNEQFF

d_gene: TRBD1
abundance: NA
v_gene: TRBV27
j_gene: TRBJ1-5
CDR3nt: TGTGCCAGCAGTTTATCTCCGGGACAGGGCGGAAGCAATCAGCCCCAGCATTTT
CDR3aa: CASSLSPGQGGSNQPQHF

d_gene: NA
abundance: NA
v_gene: TRBV6-6
j_gene: TRBJ2-3
CDR3nt: TGTGCCAGCAGTTACTCAGCCGGGGTCACAGATACGCAGTATTTT
CDR3aa: CASSYSAGVTDTQYF

d_gene: NA
abundance: once
v_gene: TRBV19
j_gene: TRBJ1-1
CDR3nt: TGTGCCAGTAGTCCCGGGGGTTCTTTCCTAAACAAAGCTTTCTTT
CDR3aa: CASSPGGSFLNKAFF

d_gene: NA
abundance: NA
v_gene: TRBV27
j_gene: TRBJ2-7
CDR3nt: TGTGCCAGCAGTTCCTCCGGGACAAACTTATTCTACTACGAGCAGTACTTC
CDR3aa: CASSSSGTNLFYYEQYF

d_gene: NA
abundance: NA
v_gene: TRBV10-1
j_gene: TRBJ2-1
CDR3nt: TGCGCCAGCAGTGGGAGGGGGGGCCCTTACAATGAGCAGTTCTTC
CDR3aa: CASSGRGGPYNEQFF

d_gene: NA
abundance: NA
v_gene: TRBV27
j_gene: TRBJ1-1
CDR3nt: TGTGCCAGCAGTATACTTTGGGGGAACACTGAAGCTTTCTTT
CDR3aa: CASSILWGNTEAFF

d_gene: NA
abundance: NA
v_gene: TRBV27
j_gene: TRBJ2-7
CDR3nt: TGTGCCAGCAGCAAACTCAGGTCCGCTCGCTCCTACGAGCAGTACTTC
CDR3aa: CASSKLRSARSYEQYF

d_gene: TRBD2
abundance: NA
v_gene: TRBV7-9
j_gene: TRBJ2-1
CDR3nt: TGTGCCAGCAGCCCCCCAATGACTAGCCGCGGGAAAAATGAGCAGTTCTTC
CDR3aa: CASSPPMTSRGKNEQFF

d_gene: NA
abundance: NA
v_gene: TRBV27
j_gene: TRBJ2-6
CDR3nt: TGTGCCAGCAAAATTCTAGGGGCCAACGTCCTGACTTTC
CDR3aa: CASKILGANVLTF

d_gene: TRBD1
abundance: NA
v_gene: TRBV7-9
j_gene: TRBJ1-1
CDR3nt: TGTGCCAGCAGCCACTCTGGACAGGGGGACACTGAAGCTTTCTTT
CDR3aa: CASSHSGQGDTEAFF

d_gene: TRBD1
abundance: once
v_gene: TRBV9
j_gene: TRBJ1-5
CDR3nt: TGTGCCAGCAGCGGGACAGGGAGTAGTAGTCAGCCCCAGCATTTT
CDR3aa: CASSGTGSSSQPQHF

d_gene: TRBD2
abundance: once
v_gene: TRBV11-2
j_gene: TRBJ2-1
CDR3nt: TGTGCCAGCACCCAAGCGGGAGACCTTTTTGGTGAGCAGTTCTTC
CDR3aa: CASTQAGDLFGEQFF

d_gene: NA
abundance: NA
v_gene: TRBV19
j_gene: TRBJ2-2
CDR3nt: TGTGCCAGTATGTGGGGGGTGAACACCGGGGAGCTGTTTTTT
CDR3aa: CASMWGVNTGELFF

d_gene: NA
abundance: NA
v_gene: TRBV14
j_gene: TRBJ1-3
CDR3nt: TGTGCCAGCAGCCGGCGGGGCTCTGGAAACACCATATATTTT
CDR3aa: CASSRRGSGNTIYF

d_gene: TRBD2
abundance: NA
v_gene: TRBV6-1
j_gene: TRBJ2-1
CDR3nt: TGTGCCAGCGGGACTAGCGCTTACAATGAGCAGTTCTTC
CDR3aa: CASGTSAYNEQFF